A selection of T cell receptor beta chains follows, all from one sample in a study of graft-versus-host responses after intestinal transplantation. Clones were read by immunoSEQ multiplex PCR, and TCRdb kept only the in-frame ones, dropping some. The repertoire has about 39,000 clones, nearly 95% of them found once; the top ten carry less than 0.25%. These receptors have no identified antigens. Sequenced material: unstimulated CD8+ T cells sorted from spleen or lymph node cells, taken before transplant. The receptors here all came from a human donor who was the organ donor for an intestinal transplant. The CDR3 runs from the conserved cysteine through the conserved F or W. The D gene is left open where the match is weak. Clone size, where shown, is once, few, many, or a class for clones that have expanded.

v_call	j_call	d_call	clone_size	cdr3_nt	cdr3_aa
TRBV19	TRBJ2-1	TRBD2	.	TGTGCCAGTAGTTTATCGGGGGGGGACAATGAGCAGTTCTTC	CASSLSGGDNEQFF
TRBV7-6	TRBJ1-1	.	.	TGTGCCAGCAGAAACGGAGGGGGGAACACTGAAGCTTTCTTT	CASRNGGGNTEAFF
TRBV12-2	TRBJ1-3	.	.	TGTGCAAGTCGCTTAGTGCCGCCGACGGGACTCTCTGGAAACACCATATATTTT	CASRLVPPTGLSGNTIYF
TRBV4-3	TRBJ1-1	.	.	TGCGCCAGCAGCCAAGATGGGGAAGGGAACACTGAAGCTTTCTTT	CASSQDGEGNTEAFF
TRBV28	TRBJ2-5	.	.	TGTGCCAGCAGTTTCGTTTCTCTGCGGTGGGTGCGGGAGACCCAGTACTTC	CASSFVSLRWVRETQYF
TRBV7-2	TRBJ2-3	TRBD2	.	TGTGCCAGCAGCTTAGGGACTAGCGGGGGGGGCACAGATACGCAGTATTTT	CASSLGTSGGGTDTQYF
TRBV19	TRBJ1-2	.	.	TGTGCCAGTAGTATAGGGGGGCAGTATGGCTACACCTTC	CASSIGGQYGYTF
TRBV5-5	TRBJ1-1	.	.	TGTGCCAGCAGCTTGGGGCCGAACACTGAAGCTTTCTTT	CASSLGPNTEAFF
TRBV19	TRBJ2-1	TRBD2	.	TGTGCCAGTAGCCAAGCGGGAAGCTCCTACAATGAGCAGTTCTTC	CASSQAGSSYNEQFF
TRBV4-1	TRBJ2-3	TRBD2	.	TGCGCCAGCAGCCGGTGGGAGGGTGGTATAACAGATACGCAGTATTTT	CASSRWEGGITDTQYF
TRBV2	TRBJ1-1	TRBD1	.	TGTGCCAGCAGGGGGGACAGGGGACCTGAAGCTTTCTTT	CASRGDRGPEAFF
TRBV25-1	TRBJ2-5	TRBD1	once	TGTGCCAGCAGTGAGGAAGGGGGCAGCGGAGAGACCCAGTACTTC	CASSEEGGSGETQYF
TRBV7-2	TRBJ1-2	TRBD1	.	TGTGCCAGCCAGGGGGCTGTCTATGGCTACACCTTC	CASQGAVYGYTF
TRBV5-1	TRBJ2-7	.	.	TGCGCCAGCAGCTTGGATATGTGGGGGGCCTACGAGCAGTACTTC	CASSLDMWGAYEQYF
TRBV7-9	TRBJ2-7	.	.	TGTGCCAGCAGCGGGGCAGGATTGAGCTCCTACGAGCAGTACTTC	CASSGAGLSSYEQYF
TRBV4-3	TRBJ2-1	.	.	TGCGCCAGCAGCCAAGAGGGCTCCAATGAGCAGTTCTTC	CASSQEGSNEQFF
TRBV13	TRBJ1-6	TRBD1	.	TGTGCCAGCAGCCAGGGACAGGGTTATTCACCCCTCCACTTT	CASSQGQGYSPLHF
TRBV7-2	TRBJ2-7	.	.	TGTGCCAGCAGCTTAGGCTTTGCGGGGAGCTCCTACGAGCAGTACTTC	CASSLGFAGSSYEQYF
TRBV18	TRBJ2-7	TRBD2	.	TGTGCCAGCTCACCCCAGGGACTACCCTACGAGCAGTACTTC	CASSPQGLPYEQYF
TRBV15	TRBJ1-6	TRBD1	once	TGTGCCACCAGAGAAGCGGGACAGGCCTATAATTCACCCCTCCACTTT	CATREAGQAYNSPLHF
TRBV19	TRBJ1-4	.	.	TGTGCCAGTAGGGGCAGGGGAGAAGAAAAACTGTTTTTT	CASRGRGEEKLFF
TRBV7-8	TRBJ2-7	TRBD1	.	TGTGCCAGCAGCCCCGGCCAGGGGGCCGACGAGCAGTACTTC	CASSPGQGADEQYF
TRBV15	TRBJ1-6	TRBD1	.	TGTGCCACCACCTTGGGACAGGACGGTTCACCCCTCCACTTT	CATTLGQDGSPLHF
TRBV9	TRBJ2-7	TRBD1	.	TGTGCCAGCAGCCCTCAGACAGGGGCTACCTACGAGCAGTACTTC	CASSPQTGATYEQYF
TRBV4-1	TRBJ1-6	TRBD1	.	TGCGCCAGCAGCCAGGCGGACAGGGAGGGATATAATTCACCCCTCCACTTT	CASSQADREGYNSPLHF
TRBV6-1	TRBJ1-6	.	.	TGTGCCAGCCATCAGGCCAATTCACCCCTCCACTTT	CASHQANSPLHF
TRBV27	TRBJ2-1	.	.	TGTGCCAGCAGTCCCCGACAGGAGGGATACAATGAGCAGTTCTTC	CASSPRQEGYNEQFF
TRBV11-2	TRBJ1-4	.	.	TGTGCCAGCAGCTTAGCTAACGATTGGGGATTCAATGAAAAACTGTTTTTT	CASSLANDWGFNEKLFF
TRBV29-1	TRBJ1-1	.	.	TGCAGCGTCCTCTTAGGGGGGGCGAACACTGAAGCTTTCTTT	CSVLLGGANTEAFF
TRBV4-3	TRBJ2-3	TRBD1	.	TGCGCCAGCAGCCGGCGGTACAGGGGGACAGATACGCAGTATTTT	CASSRRYRGTDTQYF
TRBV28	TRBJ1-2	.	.	TGTGCCAGCAGCCCTCGGGGGGGAGGTGGCTACACCTTC	CASSPRGGGGYTF
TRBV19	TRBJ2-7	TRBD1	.	TGTGCCACCGCCTACGGGACAGGGCCCTACGAGCAGTACTTC	CATAYGTGPYEQYF
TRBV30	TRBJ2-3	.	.	TGTGCCTGGAGTGTGGGCAGGGGTGCAGATACGCAGTATTTT	CAWSVGRGADTQYF
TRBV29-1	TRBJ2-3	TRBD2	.	TGCAGCGGTTCCGGGGGGGAAAGCACAGATACGCAGTATTTT	CSGSGGESTDTQYF
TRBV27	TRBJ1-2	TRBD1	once	TGTGCCAGCAGTTCCGACAGGGAGGTCTATGGCTACACCTTC	CASSSDREVYGYTF
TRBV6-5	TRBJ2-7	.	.	TGTGCCAGCAGTCCAGGTAGCTCCTACGAGCAGTACTTC	CASSPGSSYEQYF
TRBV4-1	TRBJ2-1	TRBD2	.	TGCGCCAGCAGCCAAGATAGACTAGCGGGGGGTTCCCTGGAGTTCTTC	CASSQDRLAGGSLEFF
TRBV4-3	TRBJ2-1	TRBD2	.	TGCGCCAGCAGCCCGCTAGCGGGGGACAATGAGCAGTTCTTC	CASSPLAGDNEQFF
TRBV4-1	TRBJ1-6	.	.	TGCGCCAGCAGCCAAATTTATCCGGTCGCAGGGGTAGTAAATAATTCACCCCTCCACTTT	CASSQIYPVAGVVNNSPLHF
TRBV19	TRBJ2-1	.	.	TGTGCCAGTAGTATTCTGGCGACGGGCGGTGAGCAGTTCTTC	CASSILATGGEQFF
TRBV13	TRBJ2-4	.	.	TGTGCCAGCAGCTTAGTGGGGGGGCCAAACATTCAGTACTTC	CASSLVGGPNIQYF
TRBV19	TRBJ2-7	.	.	TGTGCCAGTAGTATAGTGGGACAAACCTACGAGCAGTACTTC	CASSIVGQTYEQYF
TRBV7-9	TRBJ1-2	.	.	TGTGCCAGCAGCAGCAGGGTAGACGGCTACACCTTC	CASSSRVDGYTF
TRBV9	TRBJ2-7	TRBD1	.	TGTGCCAGCAGCCTCGGGACAGGTAGCTACGAGCAGTACTTC	CASSLGTGSYEQYF
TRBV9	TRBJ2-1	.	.	TGTGCCAGCAGCGTAGGCGGGTCAAGGTCCAATGAGCAGTTCTTC	CASSVGGSRSNEQFF
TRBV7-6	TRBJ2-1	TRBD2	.	TGTGCCAGCAGCTTGGCGGGGGGGGTTGTCGATGAGCAGTTCTTC	CASSLAGGVVDEQFF
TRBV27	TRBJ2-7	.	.	TGTGCCAGCAGTTTAAGGGCAGGTGGGGCCTACGAGCAGTACTTC	CASSLRAGGAYEQYF
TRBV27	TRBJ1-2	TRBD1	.	TGTGCCAGCAGTCCCAGGGACAGGGGGGATAACTATGGCTACACCTTC	CASSPRDRGDNYGYTF
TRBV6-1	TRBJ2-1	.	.	TGTGCCAGCAGTGGATCAGCGGAGATGGGTGAGCAGTTCTTC	CASSGSAEMGEQFF
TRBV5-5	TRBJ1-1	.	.	TGTGCCAGCAGCTTGGGTGGGGCTCCCACTGAAGCTTTCTTT	CASSLGGAPTEAFF
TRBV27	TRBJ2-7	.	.	TGTGCCAGCAGTTTATCGGCCAGGGGCATTTTTGGCGAGCAGTACTTC	CASSLSARGIFGEQYF